Presented here are 22 T cell receptor beta chains from one specimen sequenced in a study of T cells after yellow fever vaccination. TCRdb fed the 5' RACE reads into MiXCR, producing one record per CDR3 protein. The sample records around 550,000 distinct CDR3 sequences, under 25% being singletons. The sequences come from PBMCs, collected 15 days after the yellow fever booster vaccination. These receptors were obtained from a man aged 30 to 45 who received the YFV17D yellow fever vaccine.

In this sample, this clonotype turned up a few times. The CDR3 nucleotides read TGCGCCAGCAGCTTGTCTGCGGGGAATGAGCAGTTCTTC. It yields the protein CASSLSAGNEQFF. The gene calls are TRBV5-1 and TRBJ2-1, with a tentative D call TRBD2 (6 bases). The CDR3 covers 13 residues. Germline V gene data show CDR1 as SGHRS and CDR2 as YFSETQ. Trimming pared 1 base from V and 7 bases from J, leaving 9 bases between.

V and J are TRBV5-6 and TRBJ2-7; TRBD1 matches at 7 bases. V trimming: 2 bases; J trimming: 6 bases; junction bases outside the gene matches: 14. The CDR3 has 16 residues. Germline V gene sequence: CDR1 SGHDT, CDR2 YYEEEE. The CDR3 here is CASSFLTTGESIEQYF. For the CDR3, the DNA is TGTGCCAGCAGCTTTTTAACCACAGGGGAAAGCATCGAGCAGTACTTC.

The chain links TRBV20-1 to TRBJ2-7; a possible D gene is TRBD1 (7 bases). CDR1 and CDR2 (germline): DFQATT, SNEGSKA (reference sequence). Trimming left V 6 bases short and J 3 bases short, with 18 bases between. CDR3 size: 14 residues. The DNA of the CDR3 is TGCAGTGCGGCGGGACAGCGTACCGGCTACGAGCAGTACTTC. This sequence encodes CSAAGQRTGYEQYF.

The chain joins TRBV5-4 to TRBJ2-5; TRBD2 matches at 8 bases. The V gene's germline CDR1 is SGHNT and CDR2 YYREEE (reference sequence). V trimming: 3 bases; J trimming: 2 bases; junction bases outside the gene matches: 6. The CDR3 consists of 15 residues. DNA of the CDR3: TGTGCCAGCAGCTCTAGACTAGCGATACAAGAGACCCAGTACTTC. It is translated as CASSSRLAIQETQYF.

The rearrangement links TRBV20-1 to TRBJ1-1; the D is unclear. The CDR3 is made up of 13 amino acids. Per germline, CDR1 DFQATT and CDR2 SNEGSKA (reference sequence). Trimming took off 2 bases at V and 2 bases at J, with 9 bases between the two ends. Here the CDR3 DNA reads TGCAGTGCTAGATTGGGCGGTAACACTGAAGCTTTCTTT. Translation gives CSARLGGNTEAFF.

The chain combines TRBV20-1 with TRBJ2-1; TRBD2 matches at 9 bases. Germline trimming cut 8 bases from V and 5 bases from J; bases unmatched to any gene: 10. This CDR3 is built from 14 residues. CDR1 and CDR2 (germline): DFQATT, SNEGSKA (reference sequence). The CDR3 here is CSLLAGEGHNEQFF. The CDR3 DNA follows: TGCAGTTTACTAGCGGGTGAAGGGCACAATGAGCAGTTCTTC.

The chain combines TRBV12-3 or TRBV12-4 with TRBJ2-3; 14 bases are a match to TRBD2. The CDR3 length is 19 residues. V lost 5 bases to trimming and J lost 2 bases; unmatched junction nucleotides: 12. For the CDR3, the DNA is TGTGCCAGCAGTCGGACTAGCGGGAGGACCTGGGTCCCCACAGATACGCAGTATTTT. Protein sequence: CASSRTSGRTWVPTDTQYF.

This sequence joins TRBV6-2 or TRBV6-3 and TRBJ2-1; D ambiguous. The V and J ends lost 1 base and 1 base respectively, with 11 bases between them. The germline V gene has CDR1 MNHEY and CDR2 SVGEGT. The CDR3 extends over 16 amino acids. The CDR3 region has the DNA TGTGCCAGCAGTTACTTAGGCGTTAATTCCTACAATGAGCAGTTCTTC. Its protein product is CASSYLGVNSYNEQFF.

This clonotype was observed a handful of times. The chain uses TRBV7-2 and TRBJ2-6; D may be TRBD1 (6 bases). V was pared by 4 bases and J by 0 bases, with 10 bases between. The CDR3 covers 16 residues. The V gene's germline CDR1 is SGHTA and CDR2 FQGNSA. In DNA, the CDR3 is TGTGCCAGCAGCTCAGACAGGAACTCTGGGGCCAACGTCCTGACTTTC. It codes for CASSSDRNSGANVLTF.

The rearrangement uses TRBV5-1 and TRBJ2-5; 8 bases align to TRBD1. V shed 4 bases and J 1 base; nucleotides not matched to a gene: 6. The CDR3 totals 15 residues. CDR1 and CDR2 from the germline V gene are SGHRS and YFSETQ. The CDR3 region has the DNA TGCGCCAGCAGCCCTAAGACAGGGGCCCAAGAGACCCAGTACTTC. Residues: CASSPKTGAQETQYF.

The chain joins TRBV7-8 to TRBJ1-1; D remains ambiguous. Germline CDR1 reads SGHVS; CDR2 reads FQNEAQ. This CDR3 contains 11 residues. Deletions cut 5 bases from V and 11 bases from J, with 12 bases between. The CDR3, as DNA: TGTGCCAGCAGCAAGCTCGGTATCGCTTTCTTT. The encoded protein is CASSKLGIAFF.

This chain connects TRBV7-6 to TRBJ1-3; D gene ambiguous. This CDR3 has 11 amino acids. Per germline, CDR1 SGHVS and CDR2 FNYEAQ. V was trimmed by 5 bases and J by 3 bases, leaving 2 bases between them. This CDR3 is CASSGGNTIYF. In DNA form, the CDR3 reads TGTGCCAGCAGCGGTGGAAACACCATATATTTT. The whole variable domain, filled in from reference TRBV7-6 and TRBJ1-3, reads GAGVSQSPRYKVTKRGQDVALRCDPISGHVSLYWYRQALGQGPEFLTYFNYEAQQDKSGLPNDRFSAERPEGSISTLTIQRTEQRDSAMYRCASSGGNTIYFGEGSWLTVV.

This clonotype was seen only a few times. The V call is TRBV20-1, the J call TRBJ2-6; 7 positions agree with TRBD1. This CDR3 has 14 residues. CDR1 and CDR2 from the germline V gene are DFQATT and SNEGSKA (reference sequence). V shed 5 bases, J shed 1 base, and the junction held 2 bases outside the gene matches. This chain's CDR3 is CSAVRGSGANVLTF. DNA of the CDR3: TGCAGTGCTGTCAGGGGGTCTGGGGCCAACGTCCTGACTTTC.

Regarding this clonotype: The junction does not match germline at one end; this may be a read error. This sequence joins TRBV27 and TRBJ1-1, with 8 bases matching TRBD1. The germline V gene has CDR1 MNHEY and CDR2 SMNVEV (reference sequence). This CDR3 region has 13 residues. The CDR3 reads CASSLILQGEASF. In nucleotides, the CDR3 is TGTGCCAGCAGTCTAATTCTACAGGGGGAAGCTTCCTTT.

This clonotype was seen only a few times. This chain connects TRBV15 to TRBJ2-3, with unresolved D. This CDR3 region has 14 residues. Germline V gene data show CDR1 as LNHNV and CDR2 as YYDKDF (reference sequence). V was shortened by 0 bases and J by 4 bases, with 8 bases between the two germline ends. The CDR3 DNA reads as TGTGCCACCAGCAGAGAGAACGCGCCAGATACGCAGTATTTT. Protein sequence: CATSRENAPDTQYF.

The V call is TRBV7-9, the J call TRBJ2-5; TRBD2 matches 8 bases. Germline V gene sequence: CDR1 SEHNR, CDR2 FQNEAQ (reference sequence). The junction had 12 bases not matched to a gene; V was cut back by 2 bases and J by 4 bases. This CDR3 is built from 17 residues. CDR3 loop: CASSLLLQLAVIETQYF. The CDR3 nucleotides read TGTGCCAGCAGCTTACTCCTCCAACTAGCGGTAATAGAGACCCAGTACTTC. The variable domain in full, completed from reference TRBV7-9 and TRBJ2-5, reads DTGVSQNPRHKITKRGQNVTFRCDPISEHNRLYWYRQTLGQGPEFLTYFQNEAQLEKSRLLSDRFSAERPKGSFSTLEIQRTEQGDSAMYLCASSLLLQLAVIETQYFGPGTRLLVL.

The chain links TRBV9 to TRBJ1-2, with 7 bases matching TRBD1. The junction had 5 bases not matched to a gene; V was cut back by 4 bases and J by 2 bases. Looked up from germline, CDR1 is SGDLS and CDR2 is YYNGEE. This CDR3 is built from 14 residues. The CDR3 bases are TGTGCCAGCAGCCAACAGGGGATGAACTATGGCTACACCTTC. Residues: CASSQQGMNYGYTF.

This chain uses TRBV9 with TRBJ2-1, with TRBD1 identical over 7 bases. Germline V gene data show CDR1 as SGDLS and CDR2 as YYNGEE. V shed 4 bases and J 6 bases; nucleotides not matched to a gene: 13. This CDR3 is 16 amino acids long. The CDR3 DNA is TGTGCCAGCAGCCCACCTGGGACAGTTATTGTCAATGAGCAGTTCTTC. This translates into CASSPPGTVIVNEQFF.

This clonotype showed up just a few times. The V and J genes are TRBV29-1 and TRBJ2-5; 8 nucleotides line up with TRBD1. The V gene end was trimmed by 7 bases and the J gene end by 5 bases; junction bases not matched to a gene: 12. The CDR3 has 14 residues. Germline values: CDR1 SQVTM, CDR2 ANQGSEA. Here the CDR3 reads CSAASGGFGETQYF. The CDR3 DNA reads TGCAGCGCCGCATCAGGGGGCTTTGGGGAGACCCAGTACTTC.

This clonotype appeared a few times. As DNA, the CDR3 is TGTGCCAGTAGTGAACAGAAAGAAGAGACCCAGTACTTC. Protein product: CASSEQKEETQYF. The chain carries TRBV19 and TRBJ2-5, with D hard to call. Germline values: CDR1 LNHDA, CDR2 SQIVND (reference sequence). Between the trimmed V and J ends, which lost 5 bases and 3 bases, there was a span of 10 bases. This CDR3 spans 13 amino acids.

This clonotype appeared a few times. The chain uses TRBV24-1 and TRBJ2-1, with TRBD2 identical over 11 bases. The junction had 7 bases not matched to a gene; V was cut back by 4 bases and J by 3 bases. The CDR3 has 17 residues. Per the germline V gene, CDR1 is KGHDR and CDR2 is SFDVKD. This chain's CDR3 is CATSDRTGTSGYNEQFF. The CDR3 region has the DNA TGTGCCACCAGTGACCGAACCGGGACTAGCGGCTACAATGAGCAGTTCTTC.

The rearrangement joins TRBV2 to TRBJ2-2, with TRBD1 identical over 9 bases. V was pared by 6 bases and J by 5 bases, with 7 bases of the junction left unmatched. Germline CDR1 SNHLY, CDR2 FYNNEI. The CDR3 spans 15 residues. Here the CDR3 DNA reads TGTGCCAGCAGACAACAGGGGGCGCGTACCGGGGAGCTGTTTTTT. The encoded protein is CASRQQGARTGELFF.